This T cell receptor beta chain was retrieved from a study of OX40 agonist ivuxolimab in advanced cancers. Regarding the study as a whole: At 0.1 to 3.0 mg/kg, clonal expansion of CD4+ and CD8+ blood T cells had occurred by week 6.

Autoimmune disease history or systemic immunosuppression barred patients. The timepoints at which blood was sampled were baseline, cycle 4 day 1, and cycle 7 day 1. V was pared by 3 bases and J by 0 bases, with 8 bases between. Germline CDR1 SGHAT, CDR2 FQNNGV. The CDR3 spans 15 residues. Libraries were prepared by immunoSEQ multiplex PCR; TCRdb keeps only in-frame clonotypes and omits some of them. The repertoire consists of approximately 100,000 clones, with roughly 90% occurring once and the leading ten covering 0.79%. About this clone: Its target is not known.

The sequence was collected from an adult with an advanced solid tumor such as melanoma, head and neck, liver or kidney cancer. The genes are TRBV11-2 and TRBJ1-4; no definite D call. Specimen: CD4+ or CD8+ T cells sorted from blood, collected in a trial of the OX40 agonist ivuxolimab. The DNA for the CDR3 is TGTGCCAGCAGCTTCCGGGCTGCAACTAATGAAAAACTGTTTTTT. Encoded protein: CASSFRAATNEKLFF. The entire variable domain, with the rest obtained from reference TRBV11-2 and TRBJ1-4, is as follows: EAGVAQSPRYKIIEKRQSVAFWCNPISGHATLYWYQQILGQGPKLLIQFQNNGVVDDSQLPKDRFSAERLKGVDSTLKIQPAKLEDSAVYLCASSFRAATNEKLFFGSGTQLSVL.